The 12 T cell receptor beta chains in this list originate from one sample, sequenced in a study of identical twins. A single record per CDR3 protein comes from TCRdb applying MiXCR to the 5' RACE reads. The top ten hold around 3.1% of the sample, which has approximately 600,000 distinct CDR3 sequences, nearly 10% seen once. This same sample was also taken into another study, of yellow fever vaccine responses in identical twins.

Sequencing was done on a sample of PBMCs. These receptors originate from a woman younger than 35 in good health.

This clonotype has at least ten counts. This chain links TRBV7-9 with TRBJ1-4; no clear D gene. V lost 5 bases to trimming and J lost 6 bases, with 16 bases between them. Germline lookup yields CDR1 SEHNR and CDR2 FQNEAQ (reference sequence). CDR3 size: 15 residues. The CDR3 sequence is CASSNHREDDEKLFF. In DNA, the CDR3 is TGTGCCAGCAGCAATCACCGGGAGGACGATGAAAAACTGTTTTTT.

This clonotype was seen at least ten times. The chain has TRBV15 and TRBJ2-7; 11 bases line up with TRBD2. The germline gives CDR1 LNHNV, CDR2 YYDKDF (reference sequence). The CDR3 contains 21 residues. Losses at the gene ends were 0 bases for V and 0 bases for J; bases not matched to a gene: 16. In DNA form, the CDR3 reads TGTGCCACCAGCAGAGAACGGCGGGGTGCTAGCGGGGGGAAAATCTCCTACGAGCAGTACTTC. Residues: CATSRERRGASGGKISYEQYF.

This clonotype showed up just a few times. This chain uses TRBV24-1 with TRBJ2-7; D is unresolved. Trimming removed 2 bases at V and 1 base at J, with 14 bases between. Germline V gene data show CDR1 as KGHDR and CDR2 as SFDVKD. This CDR3 comprises 16 residues. The CDR3 DNA reads TGTGCCACCAGTGATTCCTCCAGGAGCTCTTCCTACGAGCAGTACTTC. Its protein product is CATSDSSRSSSYEQYF.

The chain has TRBV21-1 and TRBJ2-1. TRBV21-1 is described as a pseudogene. CDR3 size: 17 residues. CDR3 nucleotides: TGTGCCAGCAGCAAAGGGGTGTGGGGAAATAGGTCCGATGAGCAGTTCTTC. Translation gives CASSKGVWGNRSDEQFF.

V usage is TRBV19 and J usage is TRBJ2-1; 12 bases fit TRBD1. CDR1 and CDR2 from the germline V gene are LNHDA and SQIVND (reference sequence). This CDR3 is 15 amino acids long. J lost 7 bases, V lost 3 bases, and 4 bases had no gene match. CDR3 bases: TGTGCCAGTAGTATCCCGGGACAGGGGGCGAATGAGCAGTTCTTC. Amino acids: CASSIPGQGANEQFF. Full variable domain (missing parts from reference TRBV19 and TRBJ2-1): DGGITQSPKYLFRKEGQNVTLSCEQNLNHDAMYWYRQDPGQGLRLIYYSQIVNDFQKGDIAEGYSVSREKKESFPLTVTSAQKNPTAFYLCASSIPGQGANEQFFGPGTRLTVL.

CDR3 amino acids: CASSKSQIRLSGANVLTF. In DNA form, the CDR3 reads TGTGCCAGCAGCAAATCACAGATCCGGCTTTCTGGGGCCAACGTCCTGACTTTC. The chain joins TRBV13 to TRBJ2-6; the D is unclear. The germline V gene encodes CDR1 PRHDT and CDR2 FYEKMQ (reference sequence). Trimming left V 5 bases short and J 1 base short, with 18 bases between. This CDR3 region has 18 residues.

This clonotype has ten or more counts. The rearrangement links TRBV6-1 to TRBJ1-3, with TRBD1 as a possible D gene (6 bases). The CDR3 extends over 14 amino acids. V lost 6 bases to trimming and J lost 0 bases, with 9 bases between them. CDR1 is MNHNS, CDR2 SASEGT, per germline. The chain's CDR3 is CASRNRDSGNTIYF. Here the CDR3 DNA reads TGTGCCAGCAGGAACAGGGACTCTGGAAACACCATATATTTT.

This clonotype occurred a few times. The chain combines TRBV29-1 with TRBJ2-3; TRBD1 matches at 9 bases. CDR3 length: 16 residues. Germline CDR1 is SQVTM and CDR2 is ANQGSEA. V shed 6 bases and J 0 bases; nucleotides not matched to a gene: 10. In DNA, the CDR3 is TGCAGCGTAGTAACAGGGGGCTCATCTAGCACAGATACGCAGTATTTT. Its protein is CSVVTGGSSSTDTQYF.

The chain links TRBV7-8 to TRBJ2-1, with unresolved D. The V end lost 5 bases, the J end lost 6 bases, and 11 bases lay between the germline ends. The CDR3 is 13 residues long. The V gene's germline CDR1 is SGHVS and CDR2 FQNEAQ. CDR3: CASSERWRNEQFF. CDR3 in DNA: TGTGCCAGCAGCGAACGGTGGCGCAATGAGCAGTTCTTC.

This chain joins TRBV14 and TRBJ2-3; possibly TRBD2 for D (5 bases). Germline CDR1 is SGHDN and CDR2 is FVKESK. V dropped 0 bases and J dropped 9 bases, with 16 bases sitting between them. This CDR3 spans 15 amino acids. The DNA for the CDR3 is TGTGCCAGCAGCCAAGATGCGGGCCCAGCAGTAACGCAGTATTTT. Residues: CASSQDAGPAVTQYF.

This clonotype was counted ten times or more. The CDR3 loop is CSAYSSGTYEQYF. CDR3 in DNA: TGCAGTGCTTACAGTAGCGGAACCTACGAGCAGTACTTC. The V and J genes are TRBV20-1 and TRBJ2-7; D possibly corresponds to TRBD2 (6 bases). Germline CDR1 reads DFQATT; CDR2 reads SNEGSKA (reference sequence). CDR3 length: 13 residues. The ends were cut back, 5 bases at V and 2 bases at J, with 13 bases in the middle.

This clonotype was recorded many times. The V call is TRBV5-1, the J call TRBJ2-3, with 8 positions matching TRBD1. CDR1 and CDR2 from the germline V gene are SGHRS and YFSETQ. The J segment lost 3 bases and the V segment lost 9 bases, leaving 6 bases of the junction unmatched. This CDR3 has 13 residues. The CDR3 DNA is TGCGCCAACCCGGACAGGGCGACAGATACGCAGTATTTT. The encoded protein is CANPDRATDTQYF.